This T cell receptor (beta chain) was sequenced during a study of shared clonotypes between healthy human individuals. General study findings and limits: Generation of non-shared clonotypes was less probable than generation of clonotypes shared by all four donors.

The CDR3 sequence is 15 residues long. V was shortened by 0 bases and J by 5 bases, with 13 bases between the two germline ends. Germline-derived CDR1 and CDR2 are LGHNA and YSLEER. Naive CD8 cells were CD45RO-negative, positively selected for CCR7, excluding terminally differentiated effector memory CD45RA+ cells. Produced via immunoSEQ multiplex PCR; TCRdb's table is partial and in-frame only. The sample comprises fewer than 1 million clones, around 96% of which are singletons, and less than 0.3% rests with the top ten. Details on this clone: Its target is not known.

The source is a man younger than 45 in good health. The V call is TRBV4-3, the J call TRBJ1-2, with a weak D call TRBD1 (6 bases). Sequenced sample: naive CD8+ T cells sorted from blood. In DNA form, the CDR3 reads TGCGCCAGCAGCCAAGAAGCAACAGGGCGATATGGCTACACCTTC. It is translated as CASSQEATGRYGYTF.